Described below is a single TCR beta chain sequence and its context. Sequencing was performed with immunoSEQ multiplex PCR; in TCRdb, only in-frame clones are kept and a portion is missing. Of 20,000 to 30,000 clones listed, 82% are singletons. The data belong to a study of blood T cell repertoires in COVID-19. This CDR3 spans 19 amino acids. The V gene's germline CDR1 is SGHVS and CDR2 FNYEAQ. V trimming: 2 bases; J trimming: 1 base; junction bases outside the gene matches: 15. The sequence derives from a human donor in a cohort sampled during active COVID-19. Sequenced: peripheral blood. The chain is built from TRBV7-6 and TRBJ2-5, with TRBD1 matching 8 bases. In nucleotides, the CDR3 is TGTGCCAGCAGCTTAATGGACAGGGCAGAGAGCGGGCCCCAAGAGACCCAGTACTTC. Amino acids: CASSLMDRAESGPQETQYF.